Here is one T cell receptor (beta chain) with its context. This sample is drawn from a study of blood T cell repertoires in COVID-19. Under the authors' procedure: Estimation of nucleated cell counts was performed using reference gene primer amplification. This table comes from immunoSEQ multiplex PCR, and its TCRdb copy is limited to in-frame clones, with some not included. V and J calls plus clone size are reproduced from that table; the DNA served to infer D and trimming. The data contain about 230,000 clones, 85% to 90% of them singletons. The CDR3 has 17 residues. V lost 0 bases to trimming and J lost 5 bases; unmatched junction nucleotides: 12. Germline V gene sequence: CDR1 SGHRS, CDR2 YFSETQ. Seattle-derived patients entered the study during active infection and were followed longitudinally.

The source material was peripheral blood. The TCR originated in a man in his fifties or sixties with COVID-19, enrolled during active disease. This chain connects TRBV5-1 to TRBJ2-7; TRBD2 matches 9 bases. The CDR3 reads CASSLVSGAGGPNEQYF. As DNA, the CDR3 is TGCGCCAGCAGCTTGGTGTCAGGCGCGGGAGGGCCGAACGAGCAGTACTTC.